This T cell receptor (beta chain) was identified in a study of Graves' ophthalmopathy and Graves' hyperthyroidism. CDR3 regions of TCR beta were amplified from RNA transcripts. Following a first-round RT-PCR that used HTBI primers, a second-round multiplex PCR was carried out. TCRdb re-called the multiplex PCR reads with MiXCR, one entry per CDR3 protein. Here the sample spans 350,000 or so distinct CDR3 sequences, 15% to 20% being singletons. A duration under 3 months, NOSPECS ≥4, CAS ≥3 and moderate-to-severe activity characterized the donors with ophthalmopathy. Researchers turned away patients with other autoimmune diseases, uncontrolled infections, pregnancy or lactation. The table lists this clonotype with many counts. What was sequenced was peripheral blood. This TCR was sampled from an adult man with Graves' ophthalmopathy.

In nucleotides, the CDR3 is TGTGCCAGCAGTTTAAGGGACAGTCAAGAGACCCAGTACTTC. Amino acids: CASSLRDSQETQYF. The chain has TRBV12-3 or TRBV12-4 and TRBJ2-5, with 7 bases fitting TRBD1. The CDR3 runs 14 residues. The V and J ends lost 2 bases and 2 bases, in that order; junction bases with no gene match: 2.